The clone carrying this TCR beta chain was seen at least ten times. Its matching antigen is unknown. This sample is part of a study of T cells in Graves' hyperthyroidism and ophthalmopathy. Overall study findings and caveats: In validation, the model predicted ophthalmopathy. These predictions came a median approximately 6.5 months before onset.

Diagnosis of hyperthyroidism was new in patients aged 18 to 65, and its duration was under 2 months. Clinicians diagnosed patients from clinical symptoms, serum thyroxine and TRAb, thyroid ultrasound and orbital computed tomography. Germline V gives CDR1 SGHTA, CDR2 FQGNSA. V dropped 4 bases and J dropped 4 bases, with 10 bases sitting between them. The CDR3 runs to 13 residues. RNA transcripts gave rise to amplified TCR beta CDR3 regions. HTBI primers drove first-round RT-PCR of the TCR CDR3. TCRdb processed the multiplex PCR reads anew with MiXCR; each CDR3 protein has one entry. The sample yields fewer than 700,000 distinct CDR3 sequences, about a sixth seen once.

Sample: blood. The clonotype originates from a woman aged 25 to 39 with Graves' hyperthyroidism. This sequence joins TRBV7-2 and TRBJ1-1, with a possible D match to TRBD1 (6 bases). DNA for the CDR3: TGTGCCAGCAGCTCGAGGGGGATCACTGAAGCTTTCTTT. The encoded protein is CASSSRGITEAFF.